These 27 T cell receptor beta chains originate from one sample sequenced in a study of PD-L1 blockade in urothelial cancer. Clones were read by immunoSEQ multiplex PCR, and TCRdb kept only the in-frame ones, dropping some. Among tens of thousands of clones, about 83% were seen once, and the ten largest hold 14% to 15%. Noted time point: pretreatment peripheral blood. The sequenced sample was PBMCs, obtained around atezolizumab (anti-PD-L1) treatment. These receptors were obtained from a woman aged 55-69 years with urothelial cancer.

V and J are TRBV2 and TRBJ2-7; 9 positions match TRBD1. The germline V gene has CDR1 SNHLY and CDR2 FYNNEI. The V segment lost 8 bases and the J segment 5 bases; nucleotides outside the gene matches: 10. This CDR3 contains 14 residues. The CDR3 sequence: CASASRDRAHEQYF. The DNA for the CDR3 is TGTGCCAGCGCAAGCCGGGACAGGGCTCACGAGCAGTACTTC.

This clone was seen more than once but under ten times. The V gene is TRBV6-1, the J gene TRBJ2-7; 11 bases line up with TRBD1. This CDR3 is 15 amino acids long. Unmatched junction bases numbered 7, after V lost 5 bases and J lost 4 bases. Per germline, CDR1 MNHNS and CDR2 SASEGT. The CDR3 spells CASSSPGQGVYEQYF. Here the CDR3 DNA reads TGTGCCAGCAGTTCGCCGGGACAGGGGGTTTACGAGCAGTACTTC.

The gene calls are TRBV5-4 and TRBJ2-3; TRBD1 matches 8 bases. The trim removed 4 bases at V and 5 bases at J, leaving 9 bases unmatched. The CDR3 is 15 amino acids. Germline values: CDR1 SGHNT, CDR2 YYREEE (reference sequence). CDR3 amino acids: CASSPETGARDTQYF. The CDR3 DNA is TGTGCCAGCAGCCCGGAGACAGGGGCGAGAGATACGCAGTATTTT.

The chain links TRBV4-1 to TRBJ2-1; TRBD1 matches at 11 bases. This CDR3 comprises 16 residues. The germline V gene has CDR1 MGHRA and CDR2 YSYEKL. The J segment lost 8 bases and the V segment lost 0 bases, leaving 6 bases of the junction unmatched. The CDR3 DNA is TGCGCCAGCAGCCAAGATTCTGGACAGGGGGCTTATGAGCAGTTCTTC. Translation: CASSQDSGQGAYEQFF.

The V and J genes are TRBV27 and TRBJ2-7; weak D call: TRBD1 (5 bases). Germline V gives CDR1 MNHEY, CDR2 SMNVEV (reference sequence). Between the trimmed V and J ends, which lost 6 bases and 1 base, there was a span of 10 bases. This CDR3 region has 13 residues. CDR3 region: CASRTPGSYEQYF. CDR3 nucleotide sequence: TGTGCCAGCAGAACTCCAGGGTCCTACGAGCAGTACTTC.

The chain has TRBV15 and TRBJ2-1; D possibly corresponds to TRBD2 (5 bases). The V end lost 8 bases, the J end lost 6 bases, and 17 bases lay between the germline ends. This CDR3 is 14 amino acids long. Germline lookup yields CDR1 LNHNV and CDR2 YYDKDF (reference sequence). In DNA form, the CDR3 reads TGTGCCACCCGACCGTCGGACTCCACCAATGAGCAGTTCTTC. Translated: CATRPSDSTNEQFF.

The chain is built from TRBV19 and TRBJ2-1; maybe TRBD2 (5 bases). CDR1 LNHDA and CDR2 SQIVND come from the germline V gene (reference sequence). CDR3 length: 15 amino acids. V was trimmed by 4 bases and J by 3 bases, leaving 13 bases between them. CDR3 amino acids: CASSSSIGDYNEQFF. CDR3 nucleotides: TGTGCCAGTAGTAGCTCGATCGGGGACTACAATGAGCAGTTCTTC.

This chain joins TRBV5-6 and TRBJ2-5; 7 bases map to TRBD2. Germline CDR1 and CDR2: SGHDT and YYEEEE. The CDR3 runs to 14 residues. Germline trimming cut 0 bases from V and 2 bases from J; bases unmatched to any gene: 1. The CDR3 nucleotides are TGTGCCAGCAGCTTGGCCGGGAGGCAAGAGACCCAGTACTTC. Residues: CASSLAGRQETQYF. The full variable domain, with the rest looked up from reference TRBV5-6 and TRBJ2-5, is DAGVTQSPTHLIKTRGQQVTLRCSPKSGHDTVSWYQQALGQGPQFIFQYYEEEERQRGNFPDRFSGHQFPNYSSELNVNALLLGDSALYLCASSLAGRQETQYFGPGTRLLVL.

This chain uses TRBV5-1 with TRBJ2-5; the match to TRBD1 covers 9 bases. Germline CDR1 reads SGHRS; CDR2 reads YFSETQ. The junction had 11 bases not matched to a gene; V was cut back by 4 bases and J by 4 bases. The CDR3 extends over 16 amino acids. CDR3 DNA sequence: TGCGCCAGCAGCCGAAGTGGCGGGACAGGGCGAGAGACCCAGTACTTC. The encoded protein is CASSRSGGTGRETQYF.

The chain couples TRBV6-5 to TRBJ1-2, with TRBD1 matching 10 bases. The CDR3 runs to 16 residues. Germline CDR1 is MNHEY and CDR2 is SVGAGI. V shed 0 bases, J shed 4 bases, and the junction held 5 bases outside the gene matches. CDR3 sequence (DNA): TGTGCCAGCAGTTACTCTAGGACAGGGGGGTCCTATGGCTACACCTTC. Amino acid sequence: CASSYSRTGGSYGYTF.

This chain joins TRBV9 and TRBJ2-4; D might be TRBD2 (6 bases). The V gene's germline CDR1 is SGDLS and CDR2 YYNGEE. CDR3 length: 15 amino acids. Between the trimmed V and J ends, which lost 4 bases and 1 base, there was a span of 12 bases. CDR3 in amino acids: CASSRGEVAKNIQYF. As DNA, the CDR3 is TGTGCCAGCAGCCGAGGGGAGGTTGCCAAAAACATTCAGTACTTC.

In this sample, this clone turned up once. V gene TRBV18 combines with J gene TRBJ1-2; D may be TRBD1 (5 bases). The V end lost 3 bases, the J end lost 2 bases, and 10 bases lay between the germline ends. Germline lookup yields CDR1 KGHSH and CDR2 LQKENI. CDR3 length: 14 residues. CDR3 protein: CASSPYAGNYGYTF. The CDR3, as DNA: TGTGCCAGCTCACCTTATGCAGGGAACTATGGCTACACCTTC.

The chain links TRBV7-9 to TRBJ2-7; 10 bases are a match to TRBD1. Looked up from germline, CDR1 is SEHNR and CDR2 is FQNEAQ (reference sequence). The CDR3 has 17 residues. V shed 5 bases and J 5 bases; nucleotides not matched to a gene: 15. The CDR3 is CASSPGPGQGYVDEQYF. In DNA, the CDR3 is TGTGCCAGCAGCCCGGGACCGGGACAGGGGTACGTCGACGAGCAGTACTTC.

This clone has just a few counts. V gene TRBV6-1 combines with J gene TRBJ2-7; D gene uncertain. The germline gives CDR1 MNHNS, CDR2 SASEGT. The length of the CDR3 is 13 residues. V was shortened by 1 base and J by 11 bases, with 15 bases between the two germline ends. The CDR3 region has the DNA TGTGCCAGCAGTGAAGGAAGCTCTACCGTCGAGTACTTC. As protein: CASSEGSSTVEYF.

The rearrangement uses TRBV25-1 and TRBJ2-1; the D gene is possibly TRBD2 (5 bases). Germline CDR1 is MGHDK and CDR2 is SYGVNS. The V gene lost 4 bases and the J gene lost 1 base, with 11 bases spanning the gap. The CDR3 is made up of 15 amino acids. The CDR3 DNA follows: TGTGCCAGCAGTGTTGGGAGTGGTTCCTACAATGAGCAGTTCTTC. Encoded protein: CASSVGSGSYNEQFF.

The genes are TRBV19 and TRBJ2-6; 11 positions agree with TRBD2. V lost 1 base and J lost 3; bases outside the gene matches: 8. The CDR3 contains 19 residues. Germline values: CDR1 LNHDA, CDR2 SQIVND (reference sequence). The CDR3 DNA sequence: TGTGCCAGTAGTATAGTACTAGCGGGGGCGCAGGTTGGGGCCAACGTCCTGACTTTC. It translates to CASSIVLAGAQVGANVLTF.

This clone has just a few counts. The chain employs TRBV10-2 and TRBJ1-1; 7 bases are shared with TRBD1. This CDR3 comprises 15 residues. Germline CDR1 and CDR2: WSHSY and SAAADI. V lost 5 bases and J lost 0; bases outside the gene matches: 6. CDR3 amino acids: CASSPRDSMNTEAFF. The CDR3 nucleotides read TGCGCCAGCAGTCCGAGGGACAGCATGAACACTGAAGCTTTCTTT.

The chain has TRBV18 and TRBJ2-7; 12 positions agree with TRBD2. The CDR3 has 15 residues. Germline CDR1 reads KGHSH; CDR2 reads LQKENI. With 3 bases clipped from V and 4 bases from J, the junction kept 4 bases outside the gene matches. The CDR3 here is CASSPTSGSSYEQYF. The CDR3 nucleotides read TGTGCCAGCTCACCGACTAGCGGGAGCTCATACGAGCAGTACTTC.

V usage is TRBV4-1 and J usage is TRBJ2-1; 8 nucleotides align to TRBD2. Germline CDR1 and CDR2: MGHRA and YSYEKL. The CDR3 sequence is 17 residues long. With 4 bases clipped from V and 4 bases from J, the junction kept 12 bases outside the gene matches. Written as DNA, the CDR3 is TGCGCCAGCAGCCCCCAACCCTTAGCGGGATCTTACAATGAGCAGTTCTTC. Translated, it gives CASSPQPLAGSYNEQFF.

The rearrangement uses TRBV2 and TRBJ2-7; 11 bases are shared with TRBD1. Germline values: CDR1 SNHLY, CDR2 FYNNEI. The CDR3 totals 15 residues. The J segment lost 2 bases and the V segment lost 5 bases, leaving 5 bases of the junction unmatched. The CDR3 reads CASSFGTGGTYEQYF. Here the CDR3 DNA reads TGTGCCAGCAGTTTCGGGACAGGGGGGACCTACGAGCAGTACTTC.

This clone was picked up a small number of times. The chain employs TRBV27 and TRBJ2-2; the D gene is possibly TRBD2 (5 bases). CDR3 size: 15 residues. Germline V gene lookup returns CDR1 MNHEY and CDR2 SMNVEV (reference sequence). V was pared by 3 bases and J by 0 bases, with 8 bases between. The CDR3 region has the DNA TGTGCCAGCAGTTTCGGAGGCGCGAACACCGGGGAGCTGTTTTTT. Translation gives CASSFGGANTGELFF.

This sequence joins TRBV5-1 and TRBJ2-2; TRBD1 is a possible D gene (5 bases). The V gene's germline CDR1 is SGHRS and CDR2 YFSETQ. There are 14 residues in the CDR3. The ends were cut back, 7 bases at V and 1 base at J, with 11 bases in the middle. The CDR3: CASHQDKNTGELFF. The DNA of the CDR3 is TGCGCCAGCCACCAGGACAAGAACACCGGGGAGCTGTTTTTT.

In DNA, the CDR3 is TGTGCCAGCAGTTTAAGCTTCAGCGGGGGGGATGATGAGCAGTTCTTC. This gives the protein CASSLSFSGGDDEQFF. The chain uses TRBV28 and TRBJ2-1; 10 positions agree with TRBD2. Germline V gene sequence: CDR1 MDHEN, CDR2 SYDVKM. Trimming at V came to 2 bases and at J to 8 bases, leaving 9 bases not matched to a gene. The CDR3 extends over 16 amino acids.

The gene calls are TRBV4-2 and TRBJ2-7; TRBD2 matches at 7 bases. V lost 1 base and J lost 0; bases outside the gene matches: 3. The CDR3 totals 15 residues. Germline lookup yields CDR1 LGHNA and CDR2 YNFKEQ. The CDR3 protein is CASSQGGGSSYEQYF. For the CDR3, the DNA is TGTGCCAGCAGCCAAGGGGGAGGGAGCTCCTACGAGCAGTACTTC.

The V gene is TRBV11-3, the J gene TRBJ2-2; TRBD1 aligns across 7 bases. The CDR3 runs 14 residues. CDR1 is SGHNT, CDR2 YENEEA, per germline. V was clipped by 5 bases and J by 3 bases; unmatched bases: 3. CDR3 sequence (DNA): TGTGCCAGCAGCCGGGACAGCTACACCGGGGAGCTGTTTTTT. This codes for CASSRDSYTGELFF.

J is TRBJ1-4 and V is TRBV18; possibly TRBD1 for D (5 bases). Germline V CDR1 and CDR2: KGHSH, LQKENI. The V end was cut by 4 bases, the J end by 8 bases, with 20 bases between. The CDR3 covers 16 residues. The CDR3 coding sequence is TGTGCCAGCTCACATGACGGACGGACCGGGGGGGAAAAACTGTTTTTT. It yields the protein CASSHDGRTGGEKLFF.

The CDR3 reads CASSQTSEDTQYF. Written as DNA, the CDR3 is TGCGCCAGCAGCCAGACTTCGGAGGATACGCAGTATTTT. The gene calls are TRBV4-3 and TRBJ2-3; no clear D. The length of the CDR3 is 13 residues. The germline CDR1 and CDR2 sequences are LGHNA and YSLEER. V was cut by 3 bases and J by 6 bases, with 10 bases left in between.